These 14 T cell receptor beta chains were all obtained from the same sample, sequenced in a study of post-analysis software for immune sequencing data. Whole-study findings and limits: Elevated frequency relative to controls characterized about 5 TRBV segments in patients, TRBV5-6, TRBV5-1 and TRBV20-1 among them.

cDNA libraries of TCR beta carried unique molecular identifiers. Each CDR3 protein is one row after TCRdb ran MiXCR on the PCR reads. The sample yields around 400,000 distinct CDR3 sequences, approximately 33% seen once. These TCRs' antigens remain unknown. Source material: blood. The receptors were gathered from a girl aged 10-17 years with multiple sclerosis.

This chain links TRBV3-1 with TRBJ2-2, with 8 nucleotides matching TRBD1. Germline V CDR1 and CDR2: LGHDT, YNNKEL (reference sequence). The CDR3 runs 15 residues. V shed 7 bases, J shed 1 base, and the junction held 5 bases outside the gene matches. Written as DNA, the CDR3 is TGTGCCAGCAAGCGGACAGGGATGAACACCGGGGAGCTGTTTTTT. It translates to CASKRTGMNTGELFF.

This clonotype was observed a handful of times. The chain uses TRBV11-2 and TRBJ2-5; D is ambiguous. Germline V gene data show CDR1 as SGHAT and CDR2 as FQNNGV. The ends were cut back, 6 bases at V and 1 base at J, with 12 bases in the middle. The CDR3 runs to 14 residues. CDR3 sequence (DNA): TGTGCCAGCAGGACCCTCCGCGGCCAAGAGACCCAGTACTTC. Its translation is CASRTLRGQETQYF.

The V gene is TRBV12-3 or TRBV12-4, the J gene TRBJ2-3, with D possibly matching TRBD2 (5 bases). V was cut by 3 bases and J by 5 bases, with 15 bases left in between. There are 15 residues in the CDR3. DNA of the CDR3: TGTGCCAGCAGTTTGGGAGACTACCCCGAAGATACGCAGTATTTT. Translating it yields CASSLGDYPEDTQYF.

Many counts were recorded for this clonotype. The chain recombines TRBV5-5 with TRBJ2-3; TRBD2 aligns across 12 bases. Germline CDR1 SGHKS, CDR2 YYEKEE (reference sequence). CDR3 length: 15 amino acids. V shed 4 bases, J shed 7 bases, and the junction held 7 bases outside the gene matches. The DNA for the CDR3 is TGTGCCAGCAGCCAAGAGACTAGCGGGGGTAATACGCAGTATTTT. Protein: CASSQETSGGNTQYF.

The chain couples TRBV7-3 to TRBJ2-1; 9 bases agree with TRBD2. Germline CDR1 and CDR2: SGHTA and FQGTGA. This CDR3 comprises 15 residues. The V segment lost 2 bases and the J segment 8 bases; nucleotides outside the gene matches: 7. CDR3 nucleotides: TGTGCCAGCAGCTTAGGGCTAGCGGGATTGGATGAGCAGTTCTTC. It encodes CASSLGLAGLDEQFF.

The chain employs TRBV12-3 or TRBV12-4 and TRBJ2-3; 10 bases are a match to TRBD2. This CDR3 has 18 residues. V was pared by 7 bases and J by 4 bases, with 17 bases of the junction left unmatched. The CDR3, as DNA: TGTGCCAGCACCCGAGGGGAGGACGAGCGGGGGGGCGCAGATACGCAGTATTTT. It specifies CASTRGEDERGGADTQYF.

The genes are TRBV12-3 or TRBV12-4 and TRBJ2-1; maybe TRBD1 (7 bases). Deletions cut 6 bases from V and 6 bases from J, with 24 bases between. The CDR3 is 17 amino acids. The CDR3 DNA reads TGTGCCAGCAGACCGGGACAGACTCCCTCGCGGGGCAATGAGCAGTTCTTC. Protein sequence: CASRPGQTPSRGNEQFF.

The chain uses TRBV24-1 and TRBJ2-1; 7 bases are a match to TRBD1. Germline values: CDR1 KGHDR, CDR2 SFDVKD. CDR3 length: 16 residues. Trimming cost V 2 bases and J 4 bases; bases outside gene matches: 7. CDR3 sequence: CATSDSMGQIYNEQFF. CDR3 DNA: TGTGCCACCAGTGATTCGATGGGACAGATTTACAATGAGCAGTTCTTC.

In this sample, this clonotype turned up many times. V usage is TRBV6-5 and J usage is TRBJ1-2, with a possible D match to TRBD1 (5 bases). Germline values: CDR1 MNHEY, CDR2 SVGAGI. V lost 0 bases to trimming and J lost 1 base, with 15 bases between them. This CDR3 comprises 17 residues. The CDR3 bases are TGTGCCAGCAGTTACTCTCGGGGGATAGGGCTTAACTATGGCTACACCTTC. Its protein is CASSYSRGIGLNYGYTF.

J is TRBJ1-5 and V is TRBV5-1, with TRBD1 matching 7 bases. This CDR3 region has 15 residues. The junction had 9 bases not matched to a gene; V was cut back by 4 bases and J by 5 bases. Germline loops: CDR1 SGHRS, CDR2 YFSETQ. The CDR3 loop is CASSQGGEGDQPQHF. DNA for the CDR3: TGCGCCAGCAGCCAGGGGGGGGAGGGGGATCAGCCCCAGCATTTT. Full variable domain (missing parts from reference TRBV5-1 and TRBJ1-5): KAGVTQTPRYLIKTRGQQVTLSCSPISGHRSVSWYQQTPGQGLQFLFEYFSETQRNKGNFPGRFSGRQFSNSRSEMNVSTLELGDSALYLCASSQGGEGDQPQHFGDGTRLSIL.

The DNA of the CDR3 is TGTGCCAGCAGTGGGACAGTCCCATGGGGCTTCGAGCAGTACTTC. It encodes CASSGTVPWGFEQYF. This chain uses TRBV21-1 with TRBJ2-4; TRBD1, the D gene given by the table, was not confirmed from the DNA. With the DNA end fitting TRBJ2-7 better, the J assignment may be wrong. TRBV21-1 is deemed a pseudogene. CDR3 length: 15 residues.

The rearrangement joins TRBV28 to TRBJ1-2; D is unresolved. V gave up 5 bases and J gave up 4 bases, with 8 bases separating them. There are 12 residues in the CDR3. Germline-derived CDR1 and CDR2 are MDHEN and SYDVKM. DNA for the CDR3: TGTGCCAGCAGTCGGGCGGGCTATGGCTACACCTTC. Its protein is CASSRAGYGYTF.

The chain couples TRBV20-1 to TRBJ2-5; the match to TRBD2 covers 11 bases. Germline CDR1 is DFQATT and CDR2 is SNEGSKA (reference sequence). CDR3 length: 14 amino acids. Trimming took 6 bases from V and 5 from J; bases not matched to a gene: 8. Here the CDR3 reads CSAPLAGGSETQYF. In DNA form, the CDR3 reads TGCAGTGCCCCCCTAGCGGGGGGTTCGGAGACCCAGTACTTC.

The chain links TRBV4-1 to TRBJ2-2, with D maybe TRBD1 (5 bases). The CDR3 contains 18 residues. V was cut by 9 bases and J by 4 bases, with 27 bases left in between. CDR1 and CDR2 from the germline V gene are MGHRA and YSYEKL. The CDR3 sequence: CASSPSPLAREGTGELFF. The CDR3 DNA follows: TGCGCCAGTTCCCCAAGTCCACTTGCCAGGGAAGGCACCGGGGAGCTGTTTTTT.